Presented here are 12 T cell receptor beta chains from one specimen sequenced in a study of Graves' ophthalmopathy and Graves' hyperthyroidism (dated by TCRdb to the late 2010s). Sequencing used an Illumina HiSeq 2000. For repertoire sequencing, TCR beta CDR3 regions were amplified from RNA transcripts. The first round of RT-PCR was done with HTBI primers and the Qiagen OneStep RT-PCR kit, and was followed by a second round of multiplex PCR, then size selection and purification. TCRdb trimmed the raw reads at Q25, called clones with MiXCR and kept productive beta chains. Rows are combined by CDR3 protein, so each entry shows the most common genes and DNA. The sample table shows over a million distinct CDR3 sequences, and about two fifths are seen once. 11% of the sample is taken by the ten largest. What was sequenced was peripheral blood or thyroid tissue (not recorded which). The receptor set was obtained from an adult man with Graves' hyperthyroidism.

This clonotype was picked up a small number of times. The rearrangement links TRBV12-3 or TRBV12-4 to TRBJ2-5; D is unresolved. The CDR3 consists of 15 residues. Trimming stripped 0 bases from V and 2 bases from J, with 10 bases between. CDR3 DNA sequence: TGTGCCAGCAGTTTAGCTTTCCAGAAACAAGAGACCCAGTACTTC. Amino acid sequence: CASSLAFQKQETQYF.

J is TRBJ2-5 and V is TRBV27; D is ambiguous. Germline V gene sequence: CDR1 MNHEY, CDR2 SMNVEV (reference sequence). V was clipped by 6 bases and J by 2 bases, with 13 bases between them. CDR3 size: 14 residues. The CDR3 is CASSMWTLQETQYF. The CDR3 nucleotides are TGTGCCAGCAGCATGTGGACGTTACAAGAGACCCAGTACTTC.

Ten or more counts support this clonotype. This rearrangement joins TRBV7-2 to TRBJ2-7; the D is unclear. With 2 bases removed from V and 6 bases from J, the gap between germline ends came to 14 bases. CDR3 length: 14 residues. Germline V CDR1 and CDR2: SGHTA, FQGNSA. Here the CDR3 DNA reads TGTGCCAGCAGCTTATCGGATGGGGTTTTCGAGCAGTACTTC. Translating gives CASSLSDGVFEQYF.

The chain uses TRBV6-1 and TRBJ2-7; TRBD1 aligns across 8 bases. This CDR3 comprises 15 residues. Germline V lookup: CDR1 MNHNS, CDR2 SASEGT. The V segment lost 4 bases and the J segment 2 bases; nucleotides outside the gene matches: 7. The DNA for the CDR3 is TGTGCCAGCAGTGGAGACAGGGGAAACCCCTACGAGCAGTACTTC. This encodes CASSGDRGNPYEQYF.

This clonotype was seen a handful of times. The chain is built from TRBV2 and TRBJ1-6; possibly TRBD1 for D (6 bases). The CDR3 spans 13 residues. Deletions cut 6 bases from V and 7 bases from J, with 10 bases between. From germline, CDR1 is SNHLY and CDR2 FYNNEI. The chain's CDR3 is CASSPQGNSPLHF. The CDR3 DNA is TGTGCCAGCAGCCCACAGGGAAATTCACCCCTCCACTTT.

This sequence joins TRBV4-1 and TRBJ1-2; D remains unclear. The CDR3 length is 15 residues. With 4 bases removed from V and 6 bases from J, the gap between germline ends came to 18 bases. Germline V lookup: CDR1 MGHRA, CDR2 YSYEKL. In nucleotides, the CDR3 is TGCGCCAGCAGCCTCGAGGACGGACCGACGAATGGCTACACCTTC. This gives the protein CASSLEDGPTNGYTF.

The chain has TRBV2 and TRBJ1-1; the D gene is possibly TRBD1 (5 bases). Germline loops: CDR1 SNHLY, CDR2 FYNNEI. The V end was cut by 4 bases, the J end by 3 bases, with 12 bases between. This CDR3 region has 14 residues. Here the CDR3 reads CASSGEGLDTEAFF. In DNA, the CDR3 is TGTGCCAGCAGTGGGGAGGGGCTCGACACTGAAGCTTTCTTT.

This clonotype was seen a handful of times. The V gene is TRBV20-1, the J gene TRBJ2-5, with D possibly being TRBD1 or TRBD2 (5 bases each). The CDR3 is 15 amino acids. Germline-derived CDR1 and CDR2 are DFQATT and SNEGSKA (reference sequence). The DNA for the CDR3 is TGCAGGCCGGTGGGGGTTAGGGTACCCCAAGAGACCCAGTACTTC. As protein: CRPVGVRVPQETQYF.

This clonotype was picked up many times. V is TRBV7-2 and J is TRBJ2-7; D possibly corresponds to TRBD2 (5 bases). V dropped 4 bases and J dropped 3 bases, with 16 bases sitting between them. Germline V CDR1 and CDR2: SGHTA, FQGNSA. This CDR3 is 15 amino acids long. The CDR3 spells CASSWNGIGDYEQYF. CDR3 nucleotide sequence: TGTGCCAGCAGCTGGAACGGGATTGGGGACTACGAGCAGTACTTC. The full variable domain, with the rest looked up from reference TRBV7-2 and TRBJ2-7, is GAGVSQSPSNKVTEKGKDVELRCDPISGHTALYWYRQSLGQGLEFLIYFQGNSAPDKSGLPSDRFSAERTGGSVSTLTIQRTQQEDSAVYLCASSWNGIGDYEQYFGPGTRLTVT.

This clonotype occurred many times. The CDR3 sequence: CSAETGDRLYGYTF. CDR3 bases: TGCAGTGCGGAAACAGGGGATCGGCTCTATGGCTACACCTTC. J is TRBJ1-2 and V is TRBV20-1; 7 bases agree with TRBD1. The J segment lost 4 bases and the V segment lost 6 bases, leaving 11 bases of the junction unmatched. The CDR3 is 14 residues long. Germline V gene lookup returns CDR1 DFQATT and CDR2 SNEGSKA (reference sequence).

The CDR3 is CSQQGAEAFF. The CDR3 nucleotides read TGCAGCCAACAGGGGGCTGAAGCTTTCTTT. The rearrangement joins TRBV29-1 to TRBJ1-1; TRBD1 aligns across 8 bases. Germline V gene sequence: CDR1 SQVTM, CDR2 ANQGSEA. The CDR3 loop spans 10 amino acids. V lost 8 bases to trimming and J lost 6 bases; unmatched junction nucleotides: 2.

This clonotype was recorded many times. This rearrangement joins TRBV6-5 to TRBJ2-7, with D perhaps matching TRBD2 (6 bases). V lost 3 bases and J 5 bases, leaving 8 bases between the germline ends. CDR3 length: 12 amino acids. CDR1 and CDR2 (germline): MNHEY, SVGAGI. CDR3 sequence: CASSYRGNEQYF. DNA of the CDR3: TGTGCCAGCAGTTATCGGGGGAACGAGCAGTACTTC.